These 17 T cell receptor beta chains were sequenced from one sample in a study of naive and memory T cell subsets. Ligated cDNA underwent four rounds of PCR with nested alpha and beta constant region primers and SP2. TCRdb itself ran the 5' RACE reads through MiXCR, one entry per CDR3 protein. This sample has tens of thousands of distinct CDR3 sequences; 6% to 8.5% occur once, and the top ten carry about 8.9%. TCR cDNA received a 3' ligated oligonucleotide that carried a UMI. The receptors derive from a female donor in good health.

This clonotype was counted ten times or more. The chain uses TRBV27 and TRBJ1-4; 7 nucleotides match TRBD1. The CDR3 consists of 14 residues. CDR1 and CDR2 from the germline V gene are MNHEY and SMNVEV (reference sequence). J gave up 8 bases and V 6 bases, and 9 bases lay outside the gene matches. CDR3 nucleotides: TGTGCCAGCAGGATCGACAGGGTCGGCGAAAAACTGTTTTTT. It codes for CASRIDRVGEKLFF. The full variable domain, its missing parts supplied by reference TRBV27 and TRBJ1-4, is EAQVTQNPRYLITVTGKKLTVTCSQNMNHEYMSWYRQDPGLGLRQIYYSMNVEVTDKGDVPEGYKVSRKEKRNFPLILESPSPNQTSLYFCASRIDRVGEKLFFGSGTQLSVL.

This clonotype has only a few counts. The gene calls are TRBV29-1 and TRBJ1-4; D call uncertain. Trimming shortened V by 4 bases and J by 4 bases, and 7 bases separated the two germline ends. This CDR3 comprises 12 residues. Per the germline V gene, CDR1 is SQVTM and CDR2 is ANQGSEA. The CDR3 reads CSVGTFNEKLFF. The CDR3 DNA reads TGCAGCGTTGGAACTTTTAATGAAAAACTGTTTTTT.

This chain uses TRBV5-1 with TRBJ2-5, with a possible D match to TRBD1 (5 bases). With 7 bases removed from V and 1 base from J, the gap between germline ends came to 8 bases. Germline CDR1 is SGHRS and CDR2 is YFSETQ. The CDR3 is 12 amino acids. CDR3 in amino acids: CASFDSQETQYF. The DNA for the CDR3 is TGCGCCAGCTTCGACAGCCAAGAGACCCAGTACTTC.

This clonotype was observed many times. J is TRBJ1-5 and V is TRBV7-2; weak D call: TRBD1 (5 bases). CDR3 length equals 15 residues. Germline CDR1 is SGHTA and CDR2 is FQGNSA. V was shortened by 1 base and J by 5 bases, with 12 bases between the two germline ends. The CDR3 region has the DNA TGTGCCAGCAGCTTAGGAAATCGAGGGGATCAGCCCCAGCATTTT. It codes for CASSLGNRGDQPQHF.

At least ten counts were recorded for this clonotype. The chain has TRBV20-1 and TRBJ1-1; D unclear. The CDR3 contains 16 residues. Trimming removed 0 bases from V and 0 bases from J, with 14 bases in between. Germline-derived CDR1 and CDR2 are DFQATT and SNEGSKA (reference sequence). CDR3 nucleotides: TGCAGTGCTAGAGATCGGGTGACGGGGATGAACACTGAAGCTTTCTTT. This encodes CSARDRVTGMNTEAFF.

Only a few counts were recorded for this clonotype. CDR3 sequence: CASSVGAQQGPETQYF. The CDR3 coding sequence is TGTGCCAGCAGCGTAGGGGCCCAACAGGGGCCAGAGACCCAGTACTTC. The chain combines TRBV9 with TRBJ2-5, with 7 positions matching TRBD1. CDR1 and CDR2 from the germline V gene are SGDLS and YYNGEE. J gave up 4 bases and V 0 bases, and 9 bases lay outside the gene matches. The CDR3 totals 16 residues.

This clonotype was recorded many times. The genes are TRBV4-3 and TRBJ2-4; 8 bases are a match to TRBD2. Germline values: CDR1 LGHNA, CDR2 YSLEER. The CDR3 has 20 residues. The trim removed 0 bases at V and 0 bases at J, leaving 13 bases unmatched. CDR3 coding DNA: TGCGCCAGCAGCCAAGACGAGGCGGGGGGCGAATCTATAGCCAAAAACATTCAGTACTTC. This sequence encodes CASSQDEAGGESIAKNIQYF.

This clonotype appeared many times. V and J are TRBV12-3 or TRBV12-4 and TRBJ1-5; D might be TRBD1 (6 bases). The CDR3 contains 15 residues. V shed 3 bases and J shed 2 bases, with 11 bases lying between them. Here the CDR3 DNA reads TGTGCCAGCAGTTTCCGGGGGGCGGGCAATCAGCCCCAGCATTTT. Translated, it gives CASSFRGAGNQPQHF.

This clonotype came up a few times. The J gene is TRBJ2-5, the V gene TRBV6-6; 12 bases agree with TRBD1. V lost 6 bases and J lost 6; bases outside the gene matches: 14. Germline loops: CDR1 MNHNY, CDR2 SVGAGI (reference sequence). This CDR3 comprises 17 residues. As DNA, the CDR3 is TGTGCCAGCAGACGGGAGTCTGTGGGACAGGGGGCCAAGACCCAGTACTTC. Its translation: CASRRESVGQGAKTQYF.

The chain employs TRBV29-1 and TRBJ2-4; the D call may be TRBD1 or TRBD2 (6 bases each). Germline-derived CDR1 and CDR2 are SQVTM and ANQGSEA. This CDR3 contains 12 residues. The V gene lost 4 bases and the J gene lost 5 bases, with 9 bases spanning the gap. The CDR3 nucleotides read TGCAGCGTTGGGGGGGCCCAAAACATTCAGTACTTC. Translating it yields CSVGGAQNIQYF. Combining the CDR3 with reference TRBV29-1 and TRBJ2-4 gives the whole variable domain SAVISQKPSRDICQRGTSLTIQCQVDSQVTMMFWYRQQPGQSLTLIATANQGSEATYESGFVIDKFPISRPNLTFSTLTVSNMSPEDSSIYLCSVGGAQNIQYFGAGTRLSVL.

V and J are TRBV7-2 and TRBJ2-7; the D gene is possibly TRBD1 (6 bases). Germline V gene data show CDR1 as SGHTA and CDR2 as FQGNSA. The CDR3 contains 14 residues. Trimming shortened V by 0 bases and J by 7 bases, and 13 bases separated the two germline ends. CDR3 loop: CASSLAGALGEQYF. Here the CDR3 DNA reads TGTGCCAGCAGCTTAGCGGGGGCGCTTGGAGAGCAGTACTTC.

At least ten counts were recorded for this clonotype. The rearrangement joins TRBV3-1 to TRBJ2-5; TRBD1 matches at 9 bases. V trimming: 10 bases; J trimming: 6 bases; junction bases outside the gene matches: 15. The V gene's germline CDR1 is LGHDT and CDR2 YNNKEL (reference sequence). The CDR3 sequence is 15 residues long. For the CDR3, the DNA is TGTGCCACCCGACCCTTGGGACAGGGTGGGAAGACCCAGTACTTC. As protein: CATRPLGQGGKTQYF.

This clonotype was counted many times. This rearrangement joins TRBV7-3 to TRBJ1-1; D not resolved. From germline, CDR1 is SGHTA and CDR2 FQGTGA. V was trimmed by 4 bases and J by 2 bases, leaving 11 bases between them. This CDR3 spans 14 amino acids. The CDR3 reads CASSSAGANTEAFF. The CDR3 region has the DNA TGTGCCAGCAGCTCCGCCGGTGCCAACACTGAAGCTTTCTTT.

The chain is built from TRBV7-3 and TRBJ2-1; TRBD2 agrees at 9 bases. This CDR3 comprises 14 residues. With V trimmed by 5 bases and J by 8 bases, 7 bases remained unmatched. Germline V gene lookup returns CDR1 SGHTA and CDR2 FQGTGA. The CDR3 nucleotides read TGTGCCAGCAGCAAGGGACTAGCTCCGCATGAGCAGTTCTTC. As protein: CASSKGLAPHEQFF.

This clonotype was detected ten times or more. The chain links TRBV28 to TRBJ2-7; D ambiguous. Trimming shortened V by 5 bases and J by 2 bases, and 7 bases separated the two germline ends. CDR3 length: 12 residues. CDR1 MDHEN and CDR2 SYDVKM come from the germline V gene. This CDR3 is CASSTGPYEQYF. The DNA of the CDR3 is TGTGCCAGCAGTACGGGTCCCTACGAGCAGTACTTC.

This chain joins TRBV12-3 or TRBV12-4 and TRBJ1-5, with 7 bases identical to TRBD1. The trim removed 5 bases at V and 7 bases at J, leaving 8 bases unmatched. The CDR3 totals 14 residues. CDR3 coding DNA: TGTGCCAGCAGTCCCAGACAGGGACGACAGCCCCAGCATTTT. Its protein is CASSPRQGRQPQHF.

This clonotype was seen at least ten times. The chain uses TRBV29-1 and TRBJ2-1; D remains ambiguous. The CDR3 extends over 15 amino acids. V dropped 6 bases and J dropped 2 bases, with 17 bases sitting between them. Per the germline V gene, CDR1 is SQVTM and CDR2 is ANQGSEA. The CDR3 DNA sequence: TGCAGCGTGGGTCCTAAGGTAAACCCCTACAATGAGCAGTTCTTC. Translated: CSVGPKVNPYNEQFF.